This T cell receptor beta chain came from a study of T cell responses to AZD1222 COVID-19 vaccine. Whole-study results and caveats: A mostly white British donor set with more females was recruited, and clonal diversity was possibly underestimated. Baseline seropositivity occurred in only six AZD1222 recipients. Spike-specific TCR breadth and depth grew following two AZD1222 doses.

Trimming pared 4 bases from V and 5 bases from J, leaving 17 bases between. CDR1 MRHNA and CDR2 SNTAGT come from the germline V gene. This CDR3 comprises 16 residues. TCRdb's copy holds only in-frame clones and misses some; the assay was immunoSEQ multiplex PCR. The repertoire includes under 140,000 clones, over 90% of them detected once, and 2.5% to 3.5% sits in the top ten. Second-dose timings of about 4 or about 12 weeks were pooled. Points on this clone: Its target is not known.

The chain joins TRBV6-4 to TRBJ1-4; D is uncertain. The source is an adult who received the AZD1222 COVID-19 vaccine. Sequenced material: peripheral blood, taken 28 days after the second AZD1222 dose. DNA for the CDR3: TGTGCCAGCAGTGTAGAGGCCGGCGTGGGGAATGAAAAACTGTTTTTT. Encoded protein: CASSVEAGVGNEKLFF.